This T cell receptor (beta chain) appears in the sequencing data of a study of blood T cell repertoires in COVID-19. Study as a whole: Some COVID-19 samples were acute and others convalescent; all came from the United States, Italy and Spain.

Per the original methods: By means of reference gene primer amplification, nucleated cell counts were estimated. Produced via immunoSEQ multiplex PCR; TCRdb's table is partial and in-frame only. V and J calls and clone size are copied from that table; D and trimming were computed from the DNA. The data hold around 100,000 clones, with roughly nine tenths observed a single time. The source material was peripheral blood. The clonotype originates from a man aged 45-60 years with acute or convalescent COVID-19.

This CDR3 reads CASSPRTGGGNTIYF. The CDR3 DNA follows: TGTGCCAGCAGCCCCCGGACAGGGGGCGGAAACACCATATATTTT. This chain links TRBV9 with TRBJ1-3; 11 nucleotides line up with TRBD1. CDR1 is SGDLS and CDR2 is YYNGEE in the germline V gene. Trimming took 4 bases from V and 4 from J; bases not matched to a gene: 4. This CDR3 contains 15 residues.